Each of the 25 T cell receptor beta chains below was sequenced from the same sample in a study of early T cells in non-severe SARS-CoV-2 infection. One entry per CDR3 protein results from TCRdb running MiXCR on the 5' RACE reads. The profile shows about 50,000 distinct CDR3 sequences, more than 10% of them singletons. Here the sequenced sample was whole blood, taken at baseline. The receptors shown here come from an adult who was a healthcare worker with PCR-confirmed SARS-CoV-2 infection or an uninfected control (not recorded which).

This clonotype was seen more than once but under ten times. This chain connects TRBV4-1 to TRBJ2-1; D is uncertain. Trimming shortened V by 2 bases and J by 11 bases, and 16 bases separated the two germline ends. CDR1 and CDR2 (germline): MGHRA, YSYEKL. The CDR3 is made up of 14 amino acids. The CDR3 region is CASSQSESSDQQFF. For the CDR3, the DNA is TGCGCCAGCAGCCAAAGTGAGAGCTCGGACCAGCAGTTCTTC.

This chain links TRBV20-1 with TRBJ2-7; a weak D match, TRBD2 (7 bases). This CDR3 has 15 residues. CDR1 and CDR2 (germline): DFQATT, SNEGSKA (reference sequence). Trimming cost V 4 bases and J 0 bases, with 16 bases left between them. CDR3 sequence reads: CSATLRGGRSYEQYF. CDR3 DNA sequence: TGCAGTGCTACCCTTAGGGGGGGCCGCTCCTACGAGCAGTACTTC.

This clonotype has at least ten counts. The chain carries TRBV5-4 and TRBJ2-1; no reliable D call. The V gene lost 0 bases and the J gene lost 7 bases, with 5 bases spanning the gap. The germline gives CDR1 SGHNT, CDR2 YYREEE (reference sequence). This CDR3 region has 12 residues. This chain's CDR3 is CASSLENNEQFF. Written as DNA, the CDR3 is TGTGCCAGCAGCTTGGAGAATAATGAGCAGTTCTTC.

V and J are TRBV7-8 and TRBJ2-7; D perhaps matches TRBD2 (5 bases). The germline V gene encodes CDR1 SGHVS and CDR2 FQNEAQ. Deletions cut 5 bases from V and 0 bases from J, with 11 bases between. CDR3 size: 14 residues. In nucleotides, the CDR3 is TGTGCCAGCAGCCCGAGCGGAAGCTCCTACGAGCAGTACTTC. This sequence encodes CASSPSGSSYEQYF.

This clonotype was detected only a few times. The chain combines TRBV5-5 with TRBJ2-3; weak D call: TRBD2 (6 bases). The germline V gene has CDR1 SGHKS and CDR2 YYEKEE (reference sequence). V was pared by 1 base and J by 1 base, with 10 bases between. This CDR3 comprises 15 residues. The CDR3 region has the DNA TGTGCCAGCAGCTTGTCTCCGGGAGGCACAGATACGCAGTATTTT. Amino acid sequence: CASSLSPGGTDTQYF.

This chain joins TRBV7-9 and TRBJ2-5; the match to TRBD1 covers 7 bases. This CDR3 region has 15 residues. Germline CDR1 is SEHNR and CDR2 is FQNEAQ (reference sequence). With V trimmed by 0 bases and J by 5 bases, 6 bases remained unmatched. CDR3 residues: CASSLAQGGVETQYF. The CDR3 nucleotides are TGTGCCAGCAGCTTAGCCCAAGGGGGCGTCGAGACCCAGTACTTC.

The chain uses TRBV24-1 and TRBJ2-2; D remains ambiguous. V was pared by 0 bases and J by 1 base, with 5 bases between. The CDR3 contains 15 residues. Germline CDR1 and CDR2: KGHDR and SFDVKD. CDR3 coding DNA: TGTGCCACCAGTGATTTGACGGGGAACACCGGGGAGCTGTTTTTT. Protein: CATSDLTGNTGELFF.

This clonotype is medium-sized. This sequence joins TRBV12-3 or TRBV12-4 and TRBJ2-3; TRBD2 aligns across 9 bases. This CDR3 is 17 amino acids long. The trim removed 5 bases at V and 4 bases at J, leaving 13 bases unmatched. The CDR3 DNA follows: TGTGCCAGCAGTCCGCGGACTAGCGCCGACCTAGCAGATACGCAGTATTTT. Its protein is CASSPRTSADLADTQYF.

This clonotype has a handful of counts. The rearrangement joins TRBV7-2 to TRBJ2-3; a weak D match, TRBD2 (6 bases). The germline V and J ends were trimmed by 8 bases and 2 bases, with 17 bases remaining between them. Germline V CDR1 and CDR2: SGHTA, FQGNSA. This CDR3 comprises 15 residues. CDR3 bases: TGTGCCAGCCGCGACCGACTAGTTTTCACAGATACGCAGTATTTT. It yields the protein CASRDRLVFTDTQYF.

This clonotype turned up a few times. The CDR3 region has the DNA TGTGCCAGCAGCTTGAGGACTAGCGGGCGGAGCACAGATACGCAGTATTTT. Protein product: CASSLRTSGRSTDTQYF. The gene calls are TRBV11-2 and TRBJ2-3; 11 bases agree with TRBD2. CDR1 and CDR2 (germline): SGHAT, FQNNGV. The CDR3 covers 17 residues. Losses at the gene ends were 3 bases for V and 0 bases for J; bases not matched to a gene: 5. Full variable domain (rest looked up from reference TRBV11-2 and TRBJ2-3): EAGVAQSPRYKIIEKRQSVAFWCNPISGHATLYWYQQILGQGPKLLIQFQNNGVVDDSQLPKDRFSAERLKGVDSTLKIQPAKLEDSAVYLCASSLRTSGRSTDTQYFGPGTRLTVL.

This clonotype was counted between two and nine times. This chain uses TRBV6-6 with TRBJ1-1; D may be TRBD1 (6 bases). CDR1 is MNHNY and CDR2 is SVGAGI in the germline V gene (reference sequence). The CDR3 runs 14 residues. V was trimmed by 6 bases and J by 7 bases, leaving 18 bases between them. In DNA form, the CDR3 reads TGTGCCAGCAGCCCCGCAGGGGATTGGGGTGAAGCTTTCTTT. Protein product: CASSPAGDWGEAFF.

This sequence joins TRBV5-1 and TRBJ2-1; TRBD2 is a possible D gene (6 bases). Germline CDR1 SGHRS, CDR2 YFSETQ. This CDR3 is built from 14 residues. The germline V and J ends were trimmed by 4 bases and 4 bases, with 12 bases remaining between them. The CDR3 nucleotides are TGCGCCAGCAGCCCGGGGACTCCATACAATGAGCAGTTCTTC. Translating it yields CASSPGTPYNEQFF.

The sample holds many counts of this clonotype. The chain recombines TRBV12-3 or TRBV12-4 with TRBJ1-1, with D tentatively TRBD1 (6 bases). Trimming removed 5 bases at V and 0 bases at J, with 13 bases between. The length of the CDR3 is 15 residues. CDR3 sequence (DNA): TGTGCCAGCAGTCCCTTACAGGGCTTGAACACTGAAGCTTTCTTT. Residues: CASSPLQGLNTEAFF.

The chain carries TRBV5-1 and TRBJ1-2; 9 nucleotides match TRBD1. The CDR3 is 15 amino acids. V shed 4 bases and J 6 bases; nucleotides not matched to a gene: 10. CDR1 is SGHRS, CDR2 YFSETQ, per germline. The CDR3 loop reads CASSPLTGGDNGYTF. For the CDR3, the DNA is TGCGCCAGCAGCCCACTGACAGGGGGTGACAATGGCTACACCTTC.

The chain recombines TRBV20-1 with TRBJ2-3; a weak D match, TRBD2 (6 bases). V was clipped by 0 bases and J by 2 bases, with 15 bases between them. This CDR3 is built from 16 residues. CDR1 and CDR2 (germline): DFQATT, SNEGSKA (reference sequence). The CDR3 sequence: CSARDLERANTDTQYF. For the CDR3, the DNA is TGCAGTGCTAGAGATCTAGAGCGGGCGAACACAGATACGCAGTATTTT.

This chain uses TRBV11-2 with TRBJ2-2; 7 bases fit TRBD1. Germline values: CDR1 SGHAT, CDR2 FQNNGV. This CDR3 contains 15 residues. V lost 4 bases to trimming and J lost 5 bases; unmatched junction nucleotides: 7. This chain's CDR3 is CASSSRQGNTGELFF. DNA of the CDR3: TGTGCCAGCAGCTCTAGACAGGGAAATACCGGGGAGCTGTTTTTT.

This clonotype was seen at least ten times. V gene TRBV4-2 combines with J gene TRBJ2-1; 11 bases are shared with TRBD2. The ends lost 0 bases at V and 9 bases at J; junction bases unmatched: 1. This CDR3 comprises 14 residues. Germline assignment: CDR1 LGHNA and CDR2 YNFKEQ. The CDR3 loop is CASSQDGLAGEQFF. For the CDR3, the DNA is TGTGCCAGCAGCCAAGATGGACTAGCGGGTGAGCAGTTCTTC.

The rearrangement uses TRBV11-2 and TRBJ2-5, with 12 bases lining up with TRBD2. The CDR3 is made up of 16 amino acids. V gave up 5 bases and J gave up 7 bases; unmatched junction bases: 11. From germline, CDR1 is SGHAT and CDR2 FQNNGV. DNA for the CDR3: TGTGCCAGCAGCGCAAATAGGGGACTAGCGGGTCTGACCCAGTACTTC. This sequence encodes CASSANRGLAGLTQYF.

In this sample, this clonotype turned up many times. The V and J genes are TRBV10-2 and TRBJ1-5; weak D call: TRBD1 (6 bases). Germline loops: CDR1 WSHSY, CDR2 SAAADI. The CDR3 is 14 residues long. V shed 4 bases and J shed 4 bases, with 11 bases lying between them. DNA of the CDR3: TGCGCCAGCAGTGTCTCGACAGGTAATCAGCCCCAGCATTTT. This sequence encodes CASSVSTGNQPQHF.

This clonotype came up many times. The rearrangement joins TRBV7-9 to TRBJ2-1; the match to TRBD2 covers 9 bases. Trimming at V came to 2 bases and at J to 4 bases, leaving 3 bases not matched to a gene. CDR1 and CDR2 from the germline V gene are SEHNR and FQNEAQ (reference sequence). This CDR3 region has 15 residues. The CDR3 nucleotides are TGTGCCAGCAGCTTACGGACTAGCGATTACAATGAGCAGTTCTTC. As protein: CASSLRTSDYNEQFF.

This clonotype appeared a few times. The rearrangement joins TRBV7-8 to TRBJ2-1, with no clear D. Between the trimmed V and J ends, which lost 2 bases and 10 bases, there was a span of 9 bases. CDR3 size: 12 residues. In germline, CDR1 is SGHVS, CDR2 FQNEAQ. The CDR3 reads CASSLIGREQFF. CDR3 nucleotide sequence: TGTGCCAGCAGCTTAATAGGCCGGGAGCAGTTCTTC.

The chain recombines TRBV28 with TRBJ2-7; tentatively, D is TRBD1 (5 bases). The CDR3 length is 13 residues. V lost 7 bases and J lost 0, with 10 bases in between. Germline V lookup: CDR1 MDHEN, CDR2 SYDVKM. This chain's CDR3 is CASTGRPSYEQYF. The CDR3 bases are TGTGCCAGCACAGGGCGTCCCTCCTACGAGCAGTACTTC.

This clonotype was observed a handful of times. This rearrangement joins TRBV2 to TRBJ2-4; 7 nucleotides agree with TRBD2. CDR1 is SNHLY, CDR2 FYNNEI, per germline. The CDR3 is made up of 13 amino acids. Trimming at V came to 6 bases and at J to 6 bases, leaving 5 bases not matched to a gene. CDR3 loop: CASSLAVLNIQYF. The CDR3 DNA sequence: TGTGCCAGCAGCCTAGCGGTCTTAAACATTCAGTACTTC.

This clonotype was seen a few times. The chain carries TRBV4-1 and TRBJ2-3, with 7 bases aligning to TRBD2. The J segment lost 0 bases and the V segment lost 7 bases, leaving 16 bases of the junction unmatched. The CDR3 consists of 18 residues. Per germline, CDR1 MGHRA and CDR2 YSYEKL. The DNA for the CDR3 is TGCGCCAGCACCCTCTTCCCACCCGCAGCGGGAAGCACAGATACGCAGTATTTT. This codes for CASTLFPPAAGSTDTQYF.

This chain uses TRBV4-3 with TRBJ2-1; TRBD2 matches at 11 bases. Germline CDR1 is LGHNA and CDR2 is YSLEER. The CDR3 is made up of 18 amino acids. With V trimmed by 4 bases and J by 4 bases, 12 bases remained unmatched. The CDR3 region has the DNA TGCGCCAGCAGCCTGGGACTAGCGGAGCCCTTAATGTACAATGAGCAGTTCTTC. It specifies CASSLGLAEPLMYNEQFF.